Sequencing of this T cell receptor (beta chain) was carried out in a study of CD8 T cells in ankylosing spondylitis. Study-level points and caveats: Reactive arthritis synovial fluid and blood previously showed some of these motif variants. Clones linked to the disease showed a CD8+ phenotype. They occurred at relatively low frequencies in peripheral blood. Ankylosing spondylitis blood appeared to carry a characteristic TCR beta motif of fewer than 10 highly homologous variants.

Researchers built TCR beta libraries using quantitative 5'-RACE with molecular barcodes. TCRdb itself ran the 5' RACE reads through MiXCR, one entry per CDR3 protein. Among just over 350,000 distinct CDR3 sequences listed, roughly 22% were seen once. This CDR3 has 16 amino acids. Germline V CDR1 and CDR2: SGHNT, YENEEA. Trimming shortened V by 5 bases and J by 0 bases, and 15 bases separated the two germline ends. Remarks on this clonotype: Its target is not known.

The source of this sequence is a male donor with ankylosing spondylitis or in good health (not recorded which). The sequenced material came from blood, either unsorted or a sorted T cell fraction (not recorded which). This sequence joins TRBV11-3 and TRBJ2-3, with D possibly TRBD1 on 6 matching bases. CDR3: CASSPRTDYSTDTQYF. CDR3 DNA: TGTGCCAGCAGCCCCAGGACAGACTATAGCACAGATACGCAGTATTTT.